This T cell receptor beta chain was sequenced for a study of OX40 agonist ivuxolimab in advanced cancers. Study-level background: Therapy given before enrollment (anti-PD-1, anti-PD-L1 or anti-CTLA-4) was allowed, and roughly 41% had some. Study-level points and caveats: At 0.1 to 3.0 mg/kg, CD4+ and CD8+ blood T cells expanded clonally by week 6.

This CDR3 region has 14 residues. V dropped 5 bases and J dropped 2 bases, with 10 bases sitting between them. Germline values: CDR1 SGHDN, CDR2 FVKESK. The data were produced by immunoSEQ multiplex PCR, yet TCRdb's version contains in-frame clones alone and is incomplete. Among tens of thousands of clones listed, less than 85% were seen once. A remark on this clone: Antigen: not known.

The rearrangement joins TRBV14 to TRBJ2-1; D is tentatively TRBD1 or TRBD2 (6 bases each). The sequence was collected from an adult with an advanced solid tumor such as melanoma, head and neck, liver or kidney cancer. Sample: CD4+ or CD8+ T cells sorted from blood, taken in a trial of the OX40 agonist ivuxolimab. CDR3 coding DNA: TGTGCCAGCAGCAGGGGGGCTCCCTACAATGAGCAGTTCTTC. Its translation is CASSRGAPYNEQFF.